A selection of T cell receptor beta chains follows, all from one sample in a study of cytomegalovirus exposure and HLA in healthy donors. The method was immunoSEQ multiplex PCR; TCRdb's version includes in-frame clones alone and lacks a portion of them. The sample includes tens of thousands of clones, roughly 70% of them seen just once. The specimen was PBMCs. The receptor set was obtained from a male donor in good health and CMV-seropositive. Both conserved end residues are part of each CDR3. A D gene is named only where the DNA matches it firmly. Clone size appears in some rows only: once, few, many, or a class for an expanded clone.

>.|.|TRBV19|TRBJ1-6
TGTGCCAGTACGCCGAGCTCCTATAATTCACCCCTCCACTTT
CASTPSSYNSPLHF
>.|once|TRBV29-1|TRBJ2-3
TGCAGCGTTGAGGGGGGTATACTCACAGATACGCAGTATTTT
CSVEGGILTDTQYF
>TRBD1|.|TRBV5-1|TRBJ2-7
TGCGCCAGCAGCGTTGGGACAGGGGGGTACGAGCAGTACTTC
CASSVGTGGYEQYF
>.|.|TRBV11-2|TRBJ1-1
TGTGCCAGCACCGCCGCGGGGGGGGCGCGGGTTGAAGCTTTCTTT
CASTAAGGARVEAFF
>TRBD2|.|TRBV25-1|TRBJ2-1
TGTGCCAGCAGTGACAAACAGCGGGAGGGGGTCTACAATGAGCAGTTCTTC
CASSDKQREGVYNEQFF
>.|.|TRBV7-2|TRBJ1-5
TGTGCCAGCAGCACACAGGTGAATCAGCCCCAGCATTTT
CASSTQVNQPQHF
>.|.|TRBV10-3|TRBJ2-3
TGTGCCATCAGTGACCCTGTTAGCACAGATACGCAGTATTTT
CAISDPVSTDTQYF
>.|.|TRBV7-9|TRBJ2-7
TGTGCCAGCAGCTTAACAAGTCCCTACGAGCAGTACTTC
CASSLTSPYEQYF
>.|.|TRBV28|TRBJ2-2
TGTGCCAGCACCTGGCAGGGTACCACCGGGGAGCTGTTTTTT
CASTWQGTTGELFF
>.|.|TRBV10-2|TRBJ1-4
TGCGTCAGCAGTGACCGCCAGTGGAATGAAAAACTGTTTTTT
CVSSDRQWNEKLFF
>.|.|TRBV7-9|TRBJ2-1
TGTGCCAGCAGCTTGGGGGGAGGTGAGCAGTTCTTC
CASSLGGGEQFF
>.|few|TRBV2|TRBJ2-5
TGTGCCAGCAGTGGGGGGGGCTTCGGAAAGACCCAGTACTTC
CASSGGGFGKTQYF
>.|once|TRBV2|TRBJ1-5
TGTGCCAGCAGTGTGGGGGGGAATCAGCCCCAGCATTTT
CASSVGGNQPQHF
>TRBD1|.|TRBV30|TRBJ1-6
TGTGCCTGGGGGGACAGGGCCAATTCACCCCTCCACTTT
CAWGDRANSPLHF
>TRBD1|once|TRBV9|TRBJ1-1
TGTGCCAGCAGCGCATCGACAGGGTCTGAAGCTTTCTTT
CASSASTGSEAFF
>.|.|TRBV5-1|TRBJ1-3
TGCGCCAGCAGCGGAGCCGCCCGGGGAGGTGGAAACACCATATATTTT
CASSGAARGGGNTIYF
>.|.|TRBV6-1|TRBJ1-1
TGTGCCAGCAGTACAGGGTTTGAGGTCGCTGAAGCTTTCTTT
CASSTGFEVAEAFF
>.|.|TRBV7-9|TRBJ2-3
TGTGCCAGCAGCCCATTAGTCCCTAGCACAGATACGCAGTATTTT
CASSPLVPSTDTQYF
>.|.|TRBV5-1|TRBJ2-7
TGCGCCAGCAGCTTGCTAGCGCCATCCTACGAGCAGTACTTC
CASSLLAPSYEQYF